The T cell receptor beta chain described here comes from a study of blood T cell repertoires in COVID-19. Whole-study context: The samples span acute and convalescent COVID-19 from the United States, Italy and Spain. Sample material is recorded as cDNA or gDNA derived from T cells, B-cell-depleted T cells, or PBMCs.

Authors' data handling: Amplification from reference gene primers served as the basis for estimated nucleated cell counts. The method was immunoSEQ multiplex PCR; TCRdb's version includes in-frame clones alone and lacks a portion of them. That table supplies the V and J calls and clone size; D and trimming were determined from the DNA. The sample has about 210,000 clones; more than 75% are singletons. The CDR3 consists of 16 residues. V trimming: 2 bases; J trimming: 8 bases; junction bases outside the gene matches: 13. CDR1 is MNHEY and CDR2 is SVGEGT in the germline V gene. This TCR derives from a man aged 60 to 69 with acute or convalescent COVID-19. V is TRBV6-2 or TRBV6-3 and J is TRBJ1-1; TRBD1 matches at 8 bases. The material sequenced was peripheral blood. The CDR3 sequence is CASSYTQGAPWGEAFF. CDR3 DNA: TGTGCCAGCAGTTACACGCAGGGGGCCCCTTGGGGCGAAGCTTTCTTT.